This TCR beta chain was captured by sequencing in a study of early T cells in non-severe SARS-CoV-2 infection. With V trimmed by 6 bases and J by 4 bases, 9 bases remained unmatched. Germline V gives CDR1 SGHKS, CDR2 YYEKEE (reference sequence). CDR3 length: 15 amino acids. Molecules of cDNA were individually given unique molecular identifiers that were attached to them. TCRdb reanalysed the 5' RACE reads using MiXCR and keeps one entry per CDR3 protein. The sample includes roughly 57,000 distinct CDR3 sequences, approximately 12% seen only once; the top ten take approximately 2.5%. This sequence joins TRBV5-5 and TRBJ2-1; the match to TRBD2 covers 8 bases. The specimen comprised whole blood, sampled at baseline. The clonotype was recovered from an adult who was a healthcare worker with PCR-confirmed SARS-CoV-2 infection or an uninfected control (not recorded which). Here the CDR3 reads CASIRRSGSYNEQFF. For the CDR3, the DNA is TGTGCCAGCATCCGCCGGAGCGGGAGTTACAATGAGCAGTTCTTC.